Below are 16 T cell receptor beta chains sequenced from a single sample in a study of radiation and T cells in renal cell carcinoma. The method was immunoSEQ multiplex PCR; TCRdb's version includes in-frame clones alone and lacks a portion of them. Among more than 140,000 clones, approximately 87% were seen once, and the ten largest hold approximately 22%. As to time point: baseline pretreatment blood. Noted treatment: 15 Gy SBRT to primary tumor, nephrectomy 4 weeks later. Material: blood, obtained from a patient whose treatment included radiotherapy and nephrectomy. The receptors were sampled from a woman aged 50 to 60 with renal cell carcinoma.

V is TRBV28 and J is TRBJ1-5; D not resolved. V gave up 5 bases and J gave up 4 bases, with 6 bases separating them. The CDR3 is made up of 12 amino acids. CDR1 is MDHEN and CDR2 is SYDVKM in the germline V gene. This CDR3 reads CASSQVNQPQHF. CDR3 bases: TGTGCCAGCAGTCAAGTTAATCAGCCCCAGCATTTT.

Only a few counts were recorded for this clone. The gene calls are TRBV5-1 and TRBJ2-3; 7 bases are shared with TRBD1. The germline CDR1 and CDR2 sequences are SGHRS and YFSETQ. The CDR3 totals 12 residues. With V trimmed by 4 bases and J by 9 bases, 5 bases remained unmatched. In DNA, the CDR3 is TGCGCCAGCAGCCAGACAGGGAAGACGCAGTATTTT. This sequence encodes CASSQTGKTQYF.

The chain links TRBV9 to TRBJ2-2; no clear D gene. In germline, CDR1 is SGDLS, CDR2 YYNGEE. The CDR3 consists of 15 residues. Trimming removed 3 bases at V and 4 bases at J, with 13 bases between. The CDR3 coding sequence is TGTGCCAGCAGCGCCTCGGACCCTAGCACCGGGGAGCTGTTTTTT. Its protein product is CASSASDPSTGELFF.

This rearrangement joins TRBV7-9 to TRBJ2-7, with 8 bases identical to TRBD2. This CDR3 comprises 15 residues. The germline gives CDR1 SEHNR, CDR2 FQNEAQ (reference sequence). Losses at the gene ends were 0 bases for V and 5 bases for J; bases not matched to a gene: 6. The CDR3 here is CASSLAPGGHNEQYF. DNA of the CDR3: TGTGCCAGCAGCTTAGCGCCGGGGGGGCACAACGAGCAGTACTTC.

CDR3 residues: CASSPHIGWGRGDTGELFF. CDR3 sequence (DNA): TGTGCCAGCAGCCCTCACATAGGGTGGGGAAGGGGCGACACCGGGGAGCTGTTTTTT. The chain has TRBV9 and TRBJ2-2; the D gene is possibly TRBD1 (5 bases). This CDR3 is 19 amino acids long. Germline CDR1 and CDR2: SGDLS and YYNGEE. Trimming cost V 4 bases and J 3 bases, with 25 bases left between them.

CDR3 amino acids: CASGLGGSDTQYF. CDR3 nucleotides: TGTGCCAGCGGACTTGGGGGGTCCGATACGCAGTATTTT. This chain links TRBV9 with TRBJ2-3; tentatively, D is TRBD2 (6 bases). Germline V gives CDR1 SGDLS, CDR2 YYNGEE. This CDR3 is built from 13 residues. V was clipped by 7 bases and J by 6 bases, with 15 bases between them. Using reference TRBV9 and TRBJ2-3 for the parts outside the CDR3, the full variable domain is DSGVTQTPKHLITATGQRVTLRCSPRSGDLSVYWYQQSLDQGLQFLIQYYNGEERAKGNILERFSAQQFPDLHSELNLSSLELGDSALYFCASGLGGSDTQYFGPGTRLTVL.

For the CDR3, the DNA is TGTGCCAGCAGCTTAGCGTTAGGACTAGCTTCCAATGAGCAGTTCTTC. It translates to CASSLALGLASNEQFF. The chain employs TRBV7-2 and TRBJ2-1, with TRBD2 matching over 8 bases. This CDR3 has 16 amino acids. The V segment lost 0 bases and the J segment 6 bases; nucleotides outside the gene matches: 7. The germline gives CDR1 SGHTA, CDR2 FQGNSA.

The V gene is TRBV2, the J gene TRBJ2-7; D ambiguous. V lost 6 bases and J lost 7, with 13 bases in between. This CDR3 is 12 amino acids long. Germline V gene lookup returns CDR1 SNHLY and CDR2 FYNNEI. CDR3 nucleotides: TGTGCCAGCAGGGGCAGCGTGGGTGAGCAGTACTTC. It encodes CASRGSVGEQYF. Complete variable domain (other parts from reference TRBV2 and TRBJ2-7): EPEVTQTPSHQVTQMGQEVILRCVPISNHLYFYWYRQILGQKVEFLVSFYNNEISEKSEIFDDQFSVERPDGSNFTLKIRSTKLEDSAMYFCASRGSVGEQYFGPGTRLTVT.

The CDR3 region is CASSQTTEPLHF. The CDR3 DNA sequence: TGTGCCAGCAGCCAAACCACTGAACCCCTCCACTTT. The V gene is TRBV14, the J gene TRBJ1-6; D gene unclear. The CDR3 spans 12 residues. Looked up from germline, CDR1 is SGHDN and CDR2 is FVKESK. V shed 2 bases and J shed 12 bases, with 8 bases lying between them. Based on the CDR3 plus reference TRBV14 and TRBJ1-6, the full variable domain is EAGVTQFPSHSVIEKGQTVTLRCDPISGHDNLYWYRRVMGKEIKFLLHFVKESKQDESGMPNNRFLAERTGGTYSTLKVQPAELEDSGVYFCASSQTTEPLHFGNGTRLTVT.

The V call is TRBV23-1, the J call TRBJ2-7; the match to TRBD1 covers 9 bases. TRBV23-1 is known as an ORF, though its function is uncertain. J gave up 2 bases and V 4 bases, and 12 bases lay outside the gene matches. CDR3 length: 17 amino acids. The DNA of the CDR3 is TGCGCCAGCAGTCCCCTCCAACCTCGGGACAGGGCCTACGAGCAGTACTTC. Translation gives CASSPLQPRDRAYEQYF.

The chain is built from TRBV21-1 and TRBJ1-2; the table gives TRBD1 as D, unverified against the DNA. TRBV21-1 is given as a pseudogene. This CDR3 contains 12 residues. CDR3 protein: CASSNRTEASTF. CDR3 sequence (DNA): TGTGCCAGCAGCAACCGGACAGAAGCAAGCACCTTC.

This chain connects TRBV5-4 to TRBJ2-1; TRBD1 might be the D (5 bases). In germline, CDR1 is SGHNT, CDR2 YYREEE (reference sequence). The length of the CDR3 is 11 residues. Trimming took off 4 bases at V and 7 bases at J, with 6 bases between the two ends. CDR3 sequence reads: CASSPGNEQFF. The CDR3 bases are TGTGCCAGCAGCCCAGGGAATGAGCAGTTCTTC.

The V call is TRBV19, the J call TRBJ1-2; 7 bases are shared with TRBD1. CDR1 is LNHDA and CDR2 is SQIVND in the germline V gene (reference sequence). J was trimmed by 0 bases and V by 4 bases; bases with no gene match: 2. The CDR3 has 14 residues. CDR3 DNA: TGTGCCAGTAGTAAACAGGGGTCTAACTATGGCTACACCTTC. This sequence encodes CASSKQGSNYGYTF.

This clone came up many times. The chain uses TRBV7-6 and TRBJ2-2, with TRBD2 identical over 9 bases. The CDR3 spans 16 residues. Germline V lookup: CDR1 SGHVS, CDR2 FNYEAQ. The ends lost 6 bases at V and 8 bases at J; junction bases unmatched: 13. The CDR3 DNA reads TGTGCCAGCAGTCGGGCTAGCGGGGTGGATTCTGGGGAGCTGTTTTTT. Residues: CASSRASGVDSGELFF. Supplemented by reference TRBV7-6 and TRBJ2-2, the full variable domain reads GAGVSQSPRYKVTKRGQDVALRCDPISGHVSLYWYRQALGQGPEFLTYFNYEAQQDKSGLPNDRFSAERPEGSISTLTIQRTEQRDSAMYRCASSRASGVDSGELFFGEGSRLTVL.

The rearrangement joins TRBV25-1 to TRBJ2-7; the match to TRBD2 covers 10 bases. CDR1 and CDR2 (germline): MGHDK, SYGVNS. The CDR3 spans 15 residues. V was pared by 2 bases and J by 5 bases, with 6 bases of the junction left unmatched. CDR3 coding DNA: TGTGCCAGCAGTGAAGAACCGGGACTAGCGCACGAGCAGTACTTC. As protein: CASSEEPGLAHEQYF.

V and J are TRBV6-5 and TRBJ2-7; 11 bases match TRBD1. V shed 5 bases, J shed 4 bases, and the junction held 7 bases outside the gene matches. Germline CDR1 and CDR2: MNHEY and SVGAGI. This CDR3 region has 15 residues. Written as DNA, the CDR3 is TGTGCCAGCAGTACCCTTGGACAGGGGGCTTACGAGCAGTACTTC. Its translation is CASSTLGQGAYEQYF.